The sequence of this T cell receptor (beta chain) was determined in a study of T cell responses to AZD1222 COVID-19 vaccine. Comments on this clone: What it recognizes is unknown.

Study-level points and caveats: Regions 160-218 and 743-854 dominated among vaccine-associated CD4 TCRs spanning spike.

Sequencing was performed with immunoSEQ multiplex PCR; in TCRdb, only in-frame clones are kept and a portion is missing. In the table there are about 95,000 clones, less than 90% of which are singletons. Per germline, CDR1 SGHRS and CDR2 YFSETQ. This CDR3 region has 13 residues. Trimming removed 4 bases from V and 7 bases from J; junction bases left unmatched: 6. The chain carries TRBV5-1 and TRBJ1-1; 8 bases fit TRBD1. This receptor was identified in an adult in good health. The sample in question was peripheral blood, obtained on day 0 of AZD1222 vaccination. The CDR3 sequence is CASSRGGQGEAFF. CDR3 nucleotide sequence: TGCGCCAGCAGCCGGGGAGGACAGGGTGAAGCTTTCTTT.